A selection of T cell receptor beta chains follows, all from one sample in a study of cytomegalovirus exposure and HLA in healthy donors. The assay was immunoSEQ multiplex PCR, and TCRdb's table has in-frame clones only and misses some. The sample lists over 95,000 clones; 70% to 80% were seen once. The sequenced sample consisted of PBMCs. These receptors originate from a woman aged 40 to 49 in good health and CMV-seropositive. Each CDR3 is given with its conserved first and last residue. Each record gives: clone size, J gene, D gene, V gene, CDR3 DNA, CDR3 protein. The D gene is left open where the match is weak. Only some rows state a clone size, as once, few, many or a class for expanded clones.

clone_size: -
j_call: TRBJ2-4
d_call: TRBD2
v_call: TRBV2
cdr3_nt: TGTGCCAGCACCCGAATGGGCCTAGCGGGGGACGTAGCCAAAAACATTCAGTACTTC
cdr3_aa: CASTRMGLAGDVAKNIQYF

clone_size: -
j_call: TRBJ2-7
d_call: -
v_call: TRBV7-2
cdr3_nt: TGTGCCAGCAGCTTAAGGGGGTACGACTACGAGCAGTACTTC
cdr3_aa: CASSLRGYDYEQYF

clone_size: -
j_call: TRBJ2-1
d_call: -
v_call: TRBV7-3
cdr3_nt: TGTGCCAGCAGCTTAACCGGTCGGGAGCAGTTCTTC
cdr3_aa: CASSLTGREQFF

clone_size: -
j_call: TRBJ2-7
d_call: -
v_call: TRBV18
cdr3_nt: TGTGCCAGCTCACCACTGTACCCAGGGGTAGAAGGATCCTACGAGCAGTACTTC
cdr3_aa: CASSPLYPGVEGSYEQYF

clone_size: -
j_call: TRBJ2-1
d_call: -
v_call: TRBV4-1
cdr3_nt: TGCGCCAGCAGCCAAGGTCGGGGGTTTGATCACAATGAGCAGTTCTTC
cdr3_aa: CASSQGRGFDHNEQFF

clone_size: -
j_call: TRBJ1-3
d_call: -
v_call: TRBV4-2
cdr3_nt: TGTGCCAGCAGCCAAGATACGGCAGGGACTGGAAACACCATATATTTT
cdr3_aa: CASSQDTAGTGNTIYF

clone_size: -
j_call: TRBJ2-3
d_call: TRBD1
v_call: TRBV12-5
cdr3_nt: TGTGCTAGTGGTTGGGACAGGAGCACAGATACGCAGTATTTT
cdr3_aa: CASGWDRSTDTQYF

clone_size: -
j_call: TRBJ2-3
d_call: TRBD2
v_call: TRBV5-5
cdr3_nt: TGTGCCAGCAGCCCCAAGACTAGCGGGGACCATACGCAGTATTTT
cdr3_aa: CASSPKTSGDHTQYF

clone_size: -
j_call: TRBJ2-5
d_call: -
v_call: TRBV27
cdr3_nt: TGTGCCAGCAGCCCCTGGGGAGTGGAGACCCAGTACTTC
cdr3_aa: CASSPWGVETQYF

clone_size: -
j_call: TRBJ2-5
d_call: TRBD1
v_call: TRBV10-3
cdr3_nt: TGTGCCTCGTCCCGGACAGGGGGAGAGACCCAGTACTTC
cdr3_aa: CASSRTGGETQYF

clone_size: few
j_call: TRBJ2-5
d_call: TRBD1
v_call: TRBV6-5
cdr3_nt: TGTGCCACCCTGATGACAGGGGGAAGCGAAGAGACCCAGTACTTC
cdr3_aa: CATLMTGGSEETQYF

clone_size: -
j_call: TRBJ1-1
d_call: -
v_call: TRBV7-3
cdr3_nt: TGTGCCAGCAGCTTCGATTCGGAGACTGAAGCTTTCTTT
cdr3_aa: CASSFDSETEAFF

clone_size: -
j_call: TRBJ2-7
d_call: -
v_call: TRBV7-9
cdr3_nt: TGTGCCAGCAGCTTAGCGGGGCCCAGCACCGAGCAGTACTTC
cdr3_aa: CASSLAGPSTEQYF

clone_size: few
j_call: TRBJ1-5
d_call: -
v_call: TRBV6-4
cdr3_nt: TGTGCCAGCATATATACGGGGGGAAATCAGCCCCAGCATTTT
cdr3_aa: CASIYTGGNQPQHF

clone_size: few
j_call: TRBJ2-1
d_call: TRBD2
v_call: TRBV6-5
cdr3_nt: TGTGCCAGCACAGGCGGGAGGAAGGACAATGAGCAGTTCTTC
cdr3_aa: CASTGGRKDNEQFF

clone_size: -
j_call: TRBJ2-4
d_call: TRBD1
v_call: TRBV5-4
cdr3_nt: TGTGCCAGCAGCCTCTACACAGGGGGCGCGGCCAAAAACATTCAGTACTTC
cdr3_aa: CASSLYTGGAAKNIQYF

clone_size: -
j_call: TRBJ2-7
d_call: TRBD1
v_call: TRBV28
cdr3_nt: TGTGCCAGCGAGGCAGGGGGCAGGGAGCAGTACTTC
cdr3_aa: CASEAGGREQYF